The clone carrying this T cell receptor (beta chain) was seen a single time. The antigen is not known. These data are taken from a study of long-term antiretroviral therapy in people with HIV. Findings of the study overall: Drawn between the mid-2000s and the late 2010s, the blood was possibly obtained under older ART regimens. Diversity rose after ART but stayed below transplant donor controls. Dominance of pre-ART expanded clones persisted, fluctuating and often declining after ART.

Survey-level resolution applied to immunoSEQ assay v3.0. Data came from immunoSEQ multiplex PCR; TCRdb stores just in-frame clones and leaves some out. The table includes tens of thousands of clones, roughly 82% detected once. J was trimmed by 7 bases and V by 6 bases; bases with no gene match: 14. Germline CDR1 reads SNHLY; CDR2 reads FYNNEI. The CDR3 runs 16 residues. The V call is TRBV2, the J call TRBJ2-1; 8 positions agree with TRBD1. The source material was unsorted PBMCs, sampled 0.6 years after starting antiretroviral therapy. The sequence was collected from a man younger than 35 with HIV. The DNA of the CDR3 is TGTGCCAGCAGAATCCCGACAGGGGCAAGTGGGAATGAGCAGTTCTTC. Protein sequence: CASRIPTGASGNEQFF.